This T cell receptor beta chain was obtained from a study of monozygotic twins with inflammatory bowel disease. To note about this clonotype: Its antigen remains unidentified.

Whole blood without T cell sorting served as the source of isolated total RNA. This CDR3 region has 16 residues. In germline, CDR1 is SGHNT, CDR2 YYREEE (reference sequence). Reprocessing the 5' RACE reads, TCRdb reports a single entry for every CDR3 protein and omits DNA. The sample data list over 200,000 distinct CDR3 sequences. General study results and limits: IBD patients displayed reduced TCRbeta diversity (inverse Simpson) when set against healthy co-twins. Different subtypes (of T cells) could not be told apart from one another. Other individuals had fewer clonotypes in common with IBD patients than with healthy twins, especially with disease activity.

The TCR was taken from a human donor with ulcerative colitis or Crohn's disease, or a healthy co-twin of an affected twin (not recorded which). The sequencing sample was made of blood. This chain connects TRBV5-4 to TRBJ1-1. The CDR3 spells CASSLVIGTPGKEAFF.